This passage covers 10 T cell receptor beta chains from one sample sequenced in a study of control samples from healthy donors and cancer patients. The table came from immunoSEQ multiplex PCR; TCRdb's copy has only in-frame clones and leaves some out. The data contain 90,000 to 110,000 clones, around 82% of them singletons. The sequenced sample consisted of blood. The receptors stem from a woman aged 45 to 65 in good health.

CDR3 sequence reads: CASSLLRTGEETQYF. The CDR3 DNA sequence: TGCGCCAGCAGCTTACTAAGGACAGGGGAAGAGACCCAGTACTTC. V is TRBV5-1 and J is TRBJ2-5; 9 nucleotides line up with TRBD1. V was pared by 2 bases and J by 3 bases, with 5 bases of the junction left unmatched. The CDR3 sequence is 15 residues long. Germline CDR1 reads SGHRS; CDR2 reads YFSETQ. The full variable domain, completed using reference TRBV5-1 and TRBJ2-5, is KAGVTQTPRYLIKTRGQQVTLSCSPISGHRSVSWYQQTPGQGLQFLFEYFSETQRNKGNFPGRFSGRQFSNSRSEMNVSTLELGDSALYLCASSLLRTGEETQYFGPGTRLLVL.

About this clone: The sample contains more than one DNA sequence encoding this CDR3. The rearrangement joins TRBV9 to TRBJ1-1; no definite D call. Germline lookup yields CDR1 SGDLS and CDR2 YYNGEE. The V end was cut by 0 bases, the J end by 1 base, with 4 bases between. The CDR3 covers 13 residues. This CDR3 is CASSVDWNTEAFF. Here the CDR3 DNA reads TGTGCCAGCAGCGTAGATTGGAACACTGAAGCTTTCTTT.

The genes are TRBV5-4 and TRBJ2-7; TRBD1 aligns across 8 bases. The CDR3 contains 14 residues. Germline-derived CDR1 and CDR2 are SGHNT and YYREEE (reference sequence). Trimming cost V 5 bases and J 7 bases; bases outside gene matches: 11. CDR3 protein: CASRTQGARGEQYF. The CDR3 region has the DNA TGTGCCAGCAGAACCCAGGGGGCGCGTGGTGAGCAGTACTTC.

The chain joins TRBV29-1 to TRBJ2-3, with TRBD2 matching over 7 bases. Germline loops: CDR1 SQVTM, CDR2 ANQGSEA. CDR3 length: 14 amino acids. With 5 bases clipped from V and 2 bases from J, the junction kept 7 bases outside the gene matches. The CDR3 reads CSVSASGFTDTQYF. CDR3 bases: TGCAGCGTTTCGGCTAGCGGATTCACAGATACGCAGTATTTT.

The chain combines TRBV29-1 with TRBJ1-4; TRBD1 matches at 11 bases. After removal of 8 bases from V and 8 bases from J, the junction contained 7 bases not matched to a gene. CDR3 length: 13 amino acids. From germline, CDR1 is SQVTM and CDR2 ANQGSEA. This chain's CDR3 is CSIPGQGVEKLFF. Here the CDR3 DNA reads TGCAGCATCCCGGGACAGGGGGTCGAAAAACTGTTTTTT. Using reference TRBV29-1 and TRBJ1-4 for the parts outside the CDR3, the full variable domain is SAVISQKPSRDICQRGTSLTIQCQVDSQVTMMFWYRQQPGQSLTLIATANQGSEATYESGFVIDKFPISRPNLTFSTLTVSNMSPEDSSIYLCSIPGQGVEKLFFGSGTQLSVL.

The J gene is TRBJ1-3, the V gene TRBV5-1; D gene unclear. The CDR3 runs 15 residues. The germline V gene has CDR1 SGHRS and CDR2 YFSETQ. V was cut by 3 bases and J by 4 bases, with 14 bases left in between. CDR3 sequence reads: CASSWSAGPGNTIYF. CDR3 nucleotide sequence: TGCGCCAGCAGCTGGAGTGCGGGTCCCGGAAACACCATATATTTT. The full variable domain, in which reference TRBV5-1 and TRBJ1-3 provide the parts outside the CDR3, is KAGVTQTPRYLIKTRGQQVTLSCSPISGHRSVSWYQQTPGQGLQFLFEYFSETQRNKGNFPGRFSGRQFSNSRSEMNVSTLELGDSALYLCASSWSAGPGNTIYFGEGSWLTVV.

This clone has a single count. CDR3 in DNA: TGCGCCAGCAGCCAAGATCAAGGGACAGGGAGTGAAAAACTGTTTTTT. This sequence encodes CASSQDQGTGSEKLFF. This chain links TRBV4-3 with TRBJ1-4; 9 bases fit TRBD1. With 0 bases clipped from V and 7 bases from J, the junction kept 6 bases outside the gene matches. Germline V gene lookup returns CDR1 LGHNA and CDR2 YSLEER. The CDR3 extends over 16 amino acids.

This chain links TRBV6-5 with TRBJ2-2; TRBD1 aligns across 9 bases. From germline, CDR1 is MNHEY and CDR2 SVGAGI. With 4 bases clipped from V and 7 bases from J, the junction kept 7 bases outside the gene matches. There are 15 residues in the CDR3. CDR3 sequence reads: CASSSNTGGSGELFF. In DNA form, the CDR3 reads TGTGCCAGCAGTTCCAATACAGGGGGCAGCGGGGAGCTGTTTTTT.

The chain uses TRBV5-1 and TRBJ1-2; D not certain. CDR3 length: 15 amino acids. CDR1 and CDR2 (germline): SGHRS, YFSETQ. The V and J ends lost 4 bases and 5 bases respectively, with 18 bases between them. CDR3 residues: CASSPHLGQSYGYTF. CDR3 coding DNA: TGCGCCAGCAGCCCCCACTTAGGGCAGTCATATGGCTACACCTTC.

This chain joins TRBV21-1 and TRBJ1-5. TRBV21-1 is a pseudogene. The CDR3 has 14 amino acids. CDR3: CASGTEYSNQPQHF. The CDR3 bases are TGTGCCAGCGGGACGGAATATAGCAATCAGCCCCAGCATTTT.